This T cell receptor beta chain was sequenced in a study of blood T cell repertoires in COVID-19 (dated by TCRdb to about 2020). Notes on the research overall: Samples from collaborators originated in the United States, Italy and Spain and spanned both the acute and convalescent phases of COVID-19. Where available, HLA class I and class II types were obtained from metadata supplied by the sample provider rather than from assay-based typing. A de-identified subject ID, COVID-19 status, age in years and sex were almost always included in the sample metadata. The dataset comprised deeply sampled blood TCRbeta repertoires from subjects exposed to, actively infected with, or recovered from COVID-19. The repertoires were released in a freely available public database intended as a resource for research on the immune response to SARS-CoV-2. The material from the prospective study consisted of cDNA or gDNA derived from T cells, B-cell-depleted T cells, or PBMCs. Samples were obtained from the ongoing ImmuneRACE study (first 160 participants) and from 1,254 subjects provided by 6 global collaborators. Study-wide findings and limitations: Clinical and demographic metadata were provided uncurated, with the amount varying by source and participant.

The table lists this clone with a count of one. The antigen it binds to is not known. Within one base of it there is no much larger clone, and no base qualities were kept. Via the germline V gene, CDR1 is MDHEN and CDR2 SYDVKM. Relative to germline, V is 3 bases shorter and J is 2 bases shorter, with 10 bases between their ends. From cysteine to phenylalanine, the CDR3 is 14 amino acids long. Only CDR3 DNA remains: 42 bases, in frame from the first base. TCRbeta CDR3 regions were amplified from genomic DNA using the immunoSEQ Assay, a bias-controlled multiplex PCR. Turning to the authors' computational methods: Within the assay, amplification of reference gene primers was used to estimate how many nucleated cells each sample contained. Sequence reads were collapsed and filtered to measure the absolute abundance of every unique TCRbeta CDR3 rearrangement. For each sample, productive Simpson clonality was calculated as the square root of Simpson's diversity index across productive rearrangements. In TCRdb, the immuneACCESS table is reduced to in-frame sequences with V and J assigned. These tables do not hold every clone; where another copy was compared, an unresolved V gene accounts for under half, and the others remain unexplained. The D gene and trimming were derived from the DNA, and the V and J assignments and clone size from that table. The sample records some 100,000 clones, around four fifths of which are singletons. Around 17% of the sample is taken by the ten largest.

Collaborating institutions collected whole blood in K2EDTA tubes following their own protocols. Collaborator samples were shipped for TCRbeta analysis as frozen whole blood, isolated PBMCs, or DNA extracted from either sample type. In this chain, TRBV28 is recombined with TRBJ1-2; the D gene is unclear. The sequence was collected from a human donor in a cohort sampled during active COVID-19. The sequencing sample was made of peripheral blood. CDR3 reads: CASSFQVNNYGYTF. The nucleotide sequence reads TGTGCCAGCAGTTTCCAGGTGAACAACTATGGCTACACCTTC.